This entry concerns a single T cell receptor beta chain. Its antigen is unknown. Of the isolated RNA, all was reverse transcribed, and so the sequenced material was expressed TCRB transcripts. TCRdb's table, derived via immunoSEQ multiplex PCR, lists solely in-frame clones and lacks some. The data contain around 170,000 clones, approximately 9.9% of them singletons. Trimming took off 9 bases at V and 5 bases at J, with 11 bases between the two ends. The CDR3 length is 11 residues. Germline V gene data show CDR1 as SNHLY and CDR2 as FYNNEI. The data are from a study of beta chain features in type 1 diabetes. The overall study: Healthy donors, compared against patients, showed similar age, gender and cell yields. Notes on the study in general: Any HLA-type effect on TCRB rearrangement remained unresolved here. Naive, central memory and Treg TCRB repertoires seemed to resemble each other more closely in patients than they did in healthy donors.

This chain links TRBV2 with TRBJ2-7; no reliable D call. The TCR was taken from a woman between 18 and 29 years old in good health. Sequences were obtained from central memory CD4+ T cells from blood. CDR3 sequence: CASQASHEQYF. As DNA, the CDR3 is TGTGCCAGTCAGGCGTCCCACGAGCAGTACTTC.